A selection of T cell receptor beta chains follows, all from one sample in a study of OX40 agonist ivuxolimab in advanced cancers. The table came from immunoSEQ multiplex PCR; TCRdb's copy has only in-frame clones and leaves some out. The sample gives some 41,000 clones, more than 80% of which show up once; about 6.3% is in the top ten. Specimen: CD4+ or CD8+ T cells sorted from blood, collected in a trial of the OX40 agonist ivuxolimab. These receptors all stem from an adult with an advanced solid tumor such as melanoma, head and neck, liver or kidney cancer. Each CDR3 is given with its conserved first and last residue. D genes are given only for firm matches. Clone size, where shown, is once, few, many, or a class for clones that have expanded.

cdr3_nt cdr3_aa clone_size v_call d_call j_call
TGTGCCAGTAGTATAGGAGGGCAGCCCCAGCATTTT CASSIGGQPQHF - TRBV19 - TRBJ1-5
TGTGCCAGCAGCGTAGGGGGTCGGGGTTCCTTCAGGACAGATACGCAGTATTTT CASSVGGRGSFRTDTQYF - TRBV9 - TRBJ2-3
TGCGCCAGCAGTGGCTACGGATCCCTGGAGACCCAGTACTTC CASSGYGSLETQYF - TRBV10-1 - TRBJ2-5
TGTGCCAGCAGTTCTTTGCGGGAGAGGGGCACAGATACGCAGTATTTT CASSSLRERGTDTQYF - TRBV28 TRBD2 TRBJ2-3
TGCGCCAGCAGCCAAGACCGCGTTAGGGGAAACACTGAAGCTTTCTTT CASSQDRVRGNTEAFF - TRBV4-1 - TRBJ1-1
TGTGCCAGCAGTTTATTCGGGACGGGGGGTGAGCAGTACTTC CASSLFGTGGEQYF - TRBV28 TRBD2 TRBJ2-7
TGTGCCAGCTCCCAGGGGGTATCGGAGACCCAGTACTTC CASSQGVSETQYF - TRBV5-6 TRBD1 TRBJ2-5
TGTGCCAGCAGCTTAAACGGAGGCGGTGAAGCTTTCTTT CASSLNGGGEAFF - TRBV7-9 - TRBJ1-1
TGTGCCAGCAGTTTTGGGGGCCCGAATACGCAGTATTTT CASSFGGPNTQYF - TRBV6-5 - TRBJ2-3
TGTGCCAGCAGTTTACTGGGGTCCGGGACCACCCAGTACTTC CASSLLGSGTTQYF - TRBV28 - TRBJ2-5
TGCGCCAGCAAAATCGGGTTCGGGGATGGTCAGCCCCAGCATTTT CASKIGFGDGQPQHF - TRBV5-1 - TRBJ1-5
TGTGCCAGCAGCTTAGGTATAGCGTCCTGGGAGCAGTTCTTC CASSLGIASWEQFF - TRBV11-1 - TRBJ2-1
TGTGCCAGCAGTCCAAGCGCCGGACAGGGAAACATTCAGTACTTC CASSPSAGQGNIQYF - TRBV6-1 TRBD1 TRBJ2-4
TGTGCCAGAAGTCGGAGACCGGGAGAAAAACTGTTTTTT CARSRRPGEKLFF once TRBV5-3 - TRBJ1-4
TGCAGCGTTTCCGGGAGTGGTGAGCAGTTCTTC CSVSGSGEQFF - TRBV29-1 - TRBJ2-1
TGTGCCATCAGTGAGCTGCCATTAGACAGGAACACTGAAGCTTTCTTT CAISELPLDRNTEAFF - TRBV10-3 - TRBJ1-1
TGTGCCAGCAGCGAGGGACAGGACCTAAAGCCCCAGCATTTT CASSEGQDLKPQHF - TRBV5-4 TRBD1 TRBJ1-5
TGTGCCAGCGGAAATGAGCAAATTGAAAAACTGTTTTTT CASGNEQIEKLFF - TRBV6-5 - TRBJ1-4
TGTGCCAGCAGCCGAGCGGGGGGAACAGATACGCAGTATTTT CASSRAGGTDTQYF - TRBV7-9 TRBD2 TRBJ2-3
TGCGCCAGCAGCTTCGGGACGATTAACACCGGGGAGCTGTTTTTT CASSFGTINTGELFF - TRBV5-1 - TRBJ2-2
TGCGCCAGCAGCTTGGAAATAGTCTTGGGCAATGAGCAGTTCTTC CASSLEIVLGNEQFF - TRBV5-1 - TRBJ2-1
TGTGCCAGTAGATTATTAGCGGGAGGGGCCATACAGAATGAGCAGTTCTTC CASRLLAGGAIQNEQFF - TRBV19 TRBD2 TRBJ2-1
TGTGCCTGGACAGGGGTGACAGATACGCAGTATTTT CAWTGVTDTQYF - TRBV30 - TRBJ2-3
TGTGCCATCAGTGGGGGGGGGCGTAATGTAGCTTTCTTT CAISGGGRNVAFF - TRBV10-3 - TRBJ1-1
TGCGCCAGCTCCAGTTCGGAGGAAGCTTTCTTT CASSSSEEAFF - TRBV18 - TRBJ1-1
TGTGCCAGCAGCTTCCCTACGACAGGGGGCATGGAGACCCAGTACTTC CASSFPTTGGMETQYF - TRBV5-4 TRBD1 TRBJ2-5
TGTGCCAGCAGCGTAGCCGGGGTCCTCAATGAAAAACTGTTTTTT CASSVAGVLNEKLFF - TRBV9 - TRBJ1-4
TGTGCCAGCAGCTCCCCGACTAGCGGGAGGACTACGCAGTATTTT CASSSPTSGRTTQYF - TRBV11-2 TRBD2 TRBJ2-3
TGCGCCAGCAGCCAAGGAAGAGGGTTGGCTAATGAAAAACTGTTTTTT CASSQGRGLANEKLFF - TRBV4-1 - TRBJ1-4
TGTGCCAGCAGTCCGGGCAGCCCGACGGTCCCCACTGAAGCTTTCTTT CASSPGSPTVPTEAFF - TRBV28 - TRBJ1-1
TGTGCCTGTGGGACAGCAACTAATGAAAAACTGTTTTTT CACGTATNEKLFF - TRBV30 TRBD1 TRBJ1-4
TGTGCCTGGACTCTAGGACTAGCGGGAGTTAATGAGCAGTTCTTC CAWTLGLAGVNEQFF - TRBV30 TRBD2 TRBJ2-1
TGTGCCAGCAGCTCCACTACCCTAGCGGGAGTGCAAAAGACCCAGTACTTC CASSSTTLAGVQKTQYF - TRBV2 TRBD2 TRBJ2-5
TGTGCCAGCAGGGTGTGGGGGGGTCGGTATGGCTACACCTTC CASRVWGGRYGYTF once TRBV27 - TRBJ1-2
TGTGCCAGCAGCTTAACTGGAGGGGCTGAAGCTTTCTTT CASSLTGGAEAFF - TRBV7-3 - TRBJ1-1
TGCGCCAGCAGTGAATCAGCAGGACAAGGGGCCTACGAGCAGTACTTC CASSESAGQGAYEQYF - TRBV10-2 - TRBJ2-7
TGTGCCACTCGGGCGGACATGACAACCTACGAGCAGTACTTC CATRADMTTYEQYF - TRBV6-1 - TRBJ2-7
TGTGCCAGCAGTTACGGGGGGAGACCCTACAATGAGCAGTTCTTC CASSYGGRPYNEQFF - TRBV6-5 - TRBJ2-1
TGTGCCAGCAGCGCCGGGACAGGGGTATTGAAAGGAGGCAATGAGCAGTTCTTC CASSAGTGVLKGGNEQFF - TRBV9 TRBD1 TRBJ2-1
TGCGCCAGCAGCTTGGTGGCGGGACCGGGAGAGACCCAGTACTTC CASSLVAGPGETQYF - TRBV5-1 - TRBJ2-5
TGTGCCAGCAGCTTAGCGGGGGAGCCCGGGGAGCTGTTTTTT CASSLAGEPGELFF - TRBV7-3 TRBD2 TRBJ2-2
TGTGCCAGCAGCCCAACATCAGATACGCAGTATTTT CASSPTSDTQYF - TRBV6-5 - TRBJ2-3
TGTGCCAGTAGTAGTCAAAAAGGGTCCTACGAGCAGTACTTC CASSSQKGSYEQYF - TRBV19 - TRBJ2-7
TGTGCCAGCAGCTTAGCGGGGGGGAGCACAGATACGCAGTATTTT CASSLAGGSTDTQYF - TRBV7-3 TRBD2 TRBJ2-3
TGCGCCAGCAGCACAGGGGGGAACACCATATATTTT CASSTGGNTIYF - TRBV5-1 TRBD1 TRBJ1-3
TGTGCCAGCAAAAGGTCCGATGAGCAGTTCTTC CASKRSDEQFF - TRBV7-9 - TRBJ2-1
TGTGCCAGCAGACCAACTAGCGTGGAGACCCAGTACTTC CASRPTSVETQYF - TRBV7-9 TRBD2 TRBJ2-5
TGCGCCAGCAGCTTGGGGGGCGGGAGGGCTAACTACGAGCAGTACTTC CASSLGGGRANYEQYF - TRBV5-1 TRBD2 TRBJ2-7
TGTGCCAGCAGCCACACTCCCGCCGGACTAGCGATCTACGAGCAGTACTTC CASSHTPAGLAIYEQYF few TRBV14 TRBD2 TRBJ2-7
TGTGCCAGCAACGGGGCCCCGCGGAACACTGAAGCTTTCTTT CASNGAPRNTEAFF - TRBV28 - TRBJ1-1
TGTGCCAGCAGCTTAGATTTGGAGGCAAGCATTGAGCAGTTCTTC CASSLDLEASIEQFF - TRBV11-2 - TRBJ2-1